These 8 T cell receptor beta chains came from one sample sequenced in a study of vaccination and CD4 T cells after COVID-19. Specified treatment: 10-day PBMC culture with coronavirus spike peptide pools or control peptides (ViraFEST assay). The Oncomine TCR Beta short-read assay was what sequenced the DNA obtained from cultured CD4+ T cells. From the PCR reads, TCRdb called clonotypes with MiXCR, one entry per CDR3 protein. The sample gives 15,000 to 20,000 distinct CDR3 sequences, over 25% of which show up once; approximately 17% is in the top ten. The antigens for these receptors are not known. What was sequenced was cultured CD4+ T cells from blood. These receptors were taken from a human donor with COVID-19.

This chain connects TRBV21-1 to TRBJ2-7. TRBV21-1 is classified as a pseudogene. CDR3 size: 12 residues. The CDR3 region is CASSKGPQEQYF. The CDR3 bases are TGTGCCAGCAGCAAAGGTCCTCAGGAGCAGTACTTC.

The V and J genes are TRBV7-9 and TRBJ2-7, with TRBD1 as a possible D gene (6 bases). Looked up from germline, CDR1 is SEHNR and CDR2 is FQNEAQ (reference sequence). The V end was cut by 1 base, the J end by 2 bases, with 6 bases between. This CDR3 contains 13 residues. The CDR3 spells CASSLDRAYEQYF. The DNA of the CDR3 is TGTGCCAGCAGCTTAGACAGGGCCTACGAGCAGTACTTC. Using reference TRBV7-9 and TRBJ2-7 for the parts outside the CDR3, the full variable domain is DTGVSQNPRHKITKRGQNVTFRCDPISEHNRLYWYRQTLGQGPEFLTYFQNEAQLEKSRLLSDRFSAERPKGSFSTLEIQRTEQGDSAMYLCASSLDRAYEQYFGPGTRLTVT.

V and J are TRBV19 and TRBJ2-5; TRBD2 matches 7 bases. The V gene end was trimmed by 5 bases and the J gene end by 1 base; junction bases not matched to a gene: 4. The CDR3 consists of 14 residues. In germline, CDR1 is LNHDA, CDR2 SQIVND (reference sequence). CDR3: CASSLGGVQETQYF. In DNA form, the CDR3 reads TGTGCCAGTAGTCTGGGAGGGGTCCAAGAGACCCAGTACTTC.

The rearrangement links TRBV7-8 to TRBJ1-4; TRBD1 agrees at 9 bases. The germline CDR1 and CDR2 sequences are SGHVS and FQNEAQ. V lost 7 bases and J lost 8; bases outside the gene matches: 14. This CDR3 is 16 amino acids long. The CDR3 loop reads CASTLNPGQGGEKLFF. The CDR3 DNA reads TGTGCCAGCACCCTAAACCCGGGACAGGGAGGGGAAAAACTGTTTTTT.

This clonotype was seen more than once but under ten times. The chain uses TRBV6-4 and TRBJ2-3, with 8 bases lining up with TRBD2. CDR1 and CDR2 (germline): MRHNA, SNTAGT. The CDR3 covers 15 residues. V was clipped by 11 bases and J by 6 bases; unmatched bases: 16. CDR3 loop: CAHAHPGGLLDTQYF. CDR3 bases: TGTGCCCATGCCCATCCGGGGGGGCTGCTGGATACGCAGTATTTT.

This clonotype has just a few counts. V is TRBV11-2 and J is TRBJ1-6; 7 positions match TRBD1. The V segment lost 8 bases and the J segment 7 bases; nucleotides outside the gene matches: 11. The CDR3 extends over 15 amino acids. Germline-derived CDR1 and CDR2 are SGHAT and FQNNGV. CDR3 coding DNA: TGTGCCAGCGGGCCACACGGGACAGAGAATTCACCCCTCCACTTT. Translating gives CASGPHGTENSPLHF.

The gene calls are TRBV6-4 and TRBJ2-3; 14 bases fit TRBD2. This CDR3 has 21 residues. The ends lost 5 bases at V and 0 bases at J; junction bases unmatched: 16. Germline CDR1 and CDR2: MRHNA and SNTAGT. CDR3 in DNA: TGTGCCAGCAGTCGACCTCTGACTAGCGGGGGGGCCGGGGTGAGCACAGATACGCAGTATTTT. Its translation: CASSRPLTSGGAGVSTDTQYF.

This clonotype has more than one count but fewer than ten. The rearrangement joins TRBV20-1 to TRBJ1-4, with TRBD1 as a possible D gene (5 bases). This CDR3 spans 14 amino acids. V was shortened by 5 bases and J by 4 bases, with 14 bases between the two germline ends. Germline lookup yields CDR1 DFQATT and CDR2 SNEGSKA (reference sequence). The CDR3 is CSASPGPINEKLFF. The CDR3 nucleotides are TGCAGTGCTTCACCGGGACCGATTAATGAAAAACTGTTTTTT.